The 21 T cell receptor beta chains in this list originate from one sample, sequenced in a study of T cells in Graves' hyperthyroidism and ophthalmopathy. TCR beta CDR3 region amplification was performed from RNA transcripts. TCR CDR3 underwent first-round RT-PCR with the HTBI primer set. MiXCR, run by TCRdb on the multiplex PCR reads, gives a single entry per CDR3 protein. The repertoire holds more than 450,000 distinct CDR3 sequences, just under 20% seen once, with roughly 47% in the top ten. Sequencing was done on a sample of blood. These receptor sequences come from a man between 35 and 55 years old with Graves' ophthalmopathy.

This clonotype was seen a few times. The chain links TRBV4-2 to TRBJ2-1; maybe TRBD2 (6 bases). The CDR3 has 13 amino acids. Germline values: CDR1 LGHNA, CDR2 YNFKEQ. V was shortened by 8 bases and J by 13 bases, with 21 bases between the two germline ends. The CDR3 sequence is CASQGSRTGEQFF. The DNA for the CDR3 is TGTGCCAGCCAAGGGTCCCGCACGGGGGAACAGTTCTTC.

The V call is TRBV10-3, the J call TRBJ1-3, with D maybe TRBD1 (6 bases). The ends were cut back, 7 bases at V and 3 bases at J, with 16 bases in the middle. CDR1 is ENHRY, CDR2 SYGVKD, per germline. The CDR3 is 15 amino acids. The CDR3 DNA is TGTGCCATCACCCCCCAGGGGAGTGGTGGAAACACCATATATTTT. Its translation is CAITPQGSGGNTIYF.

This clonotype was detected a few times. The chain is built from TRBV19 and TRBJ1-6; D is ambiguous. Trimming took 2 bases from V and 5 from J, leaving 10 bases between them. The CDR3 sequence is 15 residues long. Germline loops: CDR1 LNHDA, CDR2 SQIVND (reference sequence). CDR3 nucleotides: TGTGCCAGTAGTATAACTACAAGTCATAATTCACCCCTCCACTTT. Residues: CASSITTSHNSPLHF.

In this sample, this clonotype turned up a few times. The gene calls are TRBV10-3 and TRBJ2-2; TRBD2 matches at 8 bases. V was pared by 2 bases and J by 4 bases, with 0 bases of the junction left unmatched. CDR3 length: 14 residues. CDR1 is ENHRY, CDR2 SYGVKD, per germline. CDR3 loop: CAISELAGTGELFF. As DNA, the CDR3 is TGTGCCATCAGTGAGCTAGCGGGCACCGGGGAGCTGTTTTTT.

V is TRBV10-3 and J is TRBJ2-2, with 7 bases that match TRBD2. The CDR3 extends over 14 amino acids. CDR1 is ENHRY and CDR2 is SYGVKD in the germline V gene. The junction had 5 bases not matched to a gene; V was cut back by 4 bases and J by 6 bases. CDR3 protein: CAISGSGGSGELFF. The CDR3 nucleotides read TGTGCCATCAGTGGCTCGGGAGGATCCGGGGAGCTGTTTTTT.

The V and J genes are TRBV6-5 and TRBJ2-1, with D hard to call. Germline CDR1 is MNHEY and CDR2 is SVGAGI. Trimming stripped 3 bases from V and 12 bases from J, with 21 bases between. The CDR3 is 15 amino acids. The CDR3 reads CASSYGLWYNEAQFF. In DNA, the CDR3 is TGTGCCAGCAGTTATGGGTTATGGTACAATGAAGCGCAGTTCTTC.

Many counts were recorded for this clonotype. CDR3 sequence reads: CSARQGGDTQYF. The CDR3 nucleotides are TGCAGTGCAAGACAGGGCGGGGATACGCAGTATTTT. The chain recombines TRBV20-1 with TRBJ2-3, with TRBD1 matching over 7 bases. V trimming: 6 bases; J trimming: 6 bases; junction bases outside the gene matches: 6. Germline values: CDR1 DFQATT, CDR2 SNEGSKA (reference sequence). The CDR3 is 12 amino acids.

The V gene is TRBV2, the J gene TRBJ2-2; D is unresolved. In germline, CDR1 is SNHLY, CDR2 FYNNEI. V was clipped by 3 bases and J by 4 bases, with 18 bases between them. This CDR3 has 17 amino acids. The CDR3 DNA is TGTGCCAGCAGTGATGGGTTTTCCTCCTGGGGCACCGGGGAGCTGTTTTTT. Amino acid sequence: CASSDGFSSWGTGELFF.

This clonotype was observed a few times. This chain uses TRBV27 with TRBJ2-1; 12 nucleotides match TRBD2. Germline CDR1 MNHEY, CDR2 SMNVEV (reference sequence). The CDR3 sequence is 17 residues long. V lost 1 base, J lost 4 bases, and 5 bases stayed unmatched. The CDR3 sequence is CASSLLTSGGPYNEQFF. As DNA, the CDR3 is TGTGCCAGCAGTTTATTGACTAGCGGGGGCCCTTACAATGAGCAGTTCTTC.

This clonotype was found a few times. The V gene is TRBV3-1, the J gene TRBJ1-2; perhaps TRBD1 as D (5 bases). With 1 base removed from V and 7 bases from J, the gap between germline ends came to 13 bases. CDR1 and CDR2 from the germline V gene are LGHDT and YNNKEL (reference sequence). CDR3 length equals 14 residues. The CDR3 region is CASSQVEGASGYTF. The DNA of the CDR3 is TGTGCCAGCAGCCAAGTTGAAGGGGCAAGTGGCTACACCTTC.

The chain links TRBV5-6 to TRBJ2-4; D remains ambiguous. The germline V gene has CDR1 SGHDT and CDR2 YYEEEE. Trimming stripped 0 bases from V and 4 bases from J, with 8 bases between. The CDR3 has 14 residues. CDR3 region: CASSLGHSKNIQYF. The DNA for the CDR3 is TGTGCCAGCAGCTTGGGGCACAGTAAAAACATTCAGTACTTC.

Turning to this clonotype: Since a much larger clone is just one base distant, this may be a read error. This chain uses TRBV5-6 with TRBJ1-5; no firm D call. With 4 bases removed from V and 7 bases from J, the gap between germline ends came to 18 bases. The CDR3 length is 15 residues. Germline lookup yields CDR1 SGHDT and CDR2 YYEEEE. The CDR3 DNA sequence: TGTGCCAGCAGCCCCTTCCCGGGTTTCCGACAGCCCCAGCATTTT. Its translation is CASSPFPGFRQPQHF.

In its sample, this clonotype was seen a few times. The rearrangement uses TRBV28 and TRBJ1-2; 9 nucleotides line up with TRBD1. The CDR3 is made up of 14 amino acids. V was pared by 5 bases and J by 4 bases, with 5 bases of the junction left unmatched. Germline V gives CDR1 MDHEN, CDR2 SYDVKM. CDR3 coding DNA: TGTGCCAGCAGTACAGGGGGCTCTCCCTATGGCTACACCTTC. Its protein product is CASSTGGSPYGYTF.

There are a few counts of this clonotype. The chain couples TRBV6-5 to TRBJ2-7; 8 positions match TRBD1. The CDR3 runs to 15 residues. Germline V gene data show CDR1 as MNHEY and CDR2 as SVGAGI. Trimming took 2 bases from V and 2 from J; bases not matched to a gene: 5. For the CDR3, the DNA is TGTGCCAGCAGTTACGGGACAGGAGGAACCTACGAGCAGTACTTC. It encodes CASSYGTGGTYEQYF.

This clonotype showed up many times. CDR3: CASTSVRTGDYGYTF. In DNA, the CDR3 is TGTGCCAGCACCTCAGTTAGGACAGGAGACTATGGCTACACCTTC. The chain recombines TRBV28 with TRBJ1-2, with 7 bases that match TRBD1. The CDR3 is made up of 15 amino acids. Germline CDR1 reads MDHEN; CDR2 reads SYDVKM. Germline trimming cut 7 bases from V and 3 bases from J; bases unmatched to any gene: 11.

The rearrangement joins TRBV20-1 to TRBJ1-4; D call uncertain. V was clipped by 0 bases and J by 7 bases, with 9 bases between them. This CDR3 region has 13 residues. Per the germline V gene, CDR1 is DFQATT and CDR2 is SNEGSKA (reference sequence). This CDR3 reads CSAREGRGEKLFF. The CDR3 nucleotides read TGCAGTGCTAGAGAGGGGAGAGGTGAAAAACTGTTTTTT.

Ten or more counts support this clonotype. This chain joins TRBV28 and TRBJ2-4, with D possibly being TRBD1 or TRBD2 (5 bases each). Trimming shortened V by 8 bases and J by 0 bases, and 17 bases separated the two germline ends. Germline-derived CDR1 and CDR2 are MDHEN and SYDVKM. The CDR3 covers 16 residues. In nucleotides, the CDR3 is TGTGCCAGCCTCCCGGGGCAGGGAAGAGCCAAAAACATTCAGTACTTC. Translating it yields CASLPGQGRAKNIQYF.

This clonotype has just a few counts. The chain combines TRBV18 with TRBJ1-1; no firm D call. This CDR3 region has 13 residues. Germline values: CDR1 KGHSH, CDR2 LQKENI. The V gene lost 1 base and the J gene lost 4 bases, with 7 bases spanning the gap. The CDR3 is CASSPQVSTEAFF. The CDR3 region has the DNA TGTGCCAGCTCACCACAAGTAAGCACTGAAGCTTTCTTT.

This clonotype was seen once. The chain links TRBV30 to TRBJ2-6; D possibly corresponds to TRBD1 (5 bases). Germline CDR1 GTSNPN, CDR2 SVGIG (reference sequence). CDR3 length: 14 amino acids. V was shortened by 5 bases and J by 2 bases, with 10 bases between the two germline ends. The CDR3 protein is CAWARAAGANVLTF. CDR3 DNA sequence: TGTGCCTGGGCCAGGGCGGCTGGGGCCAACGTCCTGACTTTC. Variable domain in full (rest from reference TRBV30 and TRBJ2-6): SQTIHQWPATLVQPVGSPLSLECTVEGTSNPNLYWYRQAAGRGLQLLFYSVGIGQISSEVPQNLSASRPQDRQFILSSKKLLLSDSGFYLCAWARAAGANVLTFGAGSRLTVL.

This clonotype has at least ten counts. V is TRBV18 and J is TRBJ2-7; perhaps D is TRBD1 or TRBD2 (6 bases each). The ends were cut back, 0 bases at V and 4 bases at J, with 13 bases in the middle. Looked up from germline, CDR1 is KGHSH and CDR2 is LQKENI. The CDR3 consists of 15 residues. For the CDR3, the DNA is TGTGCCAGCTCACCACCGGCAGGGGCGGGGTACGAGCAGTACTTC. It translates to CASSPPAGAGYEQYF.

The genes are TRBV6-2 or TRBV6-3 and TRBJ1-1; 7 nucleotides align to TRBD1. J lost 10 bases, V lost 6 bases, and 14 bases had no gene match. In germline, CDR1 is MNHEY, CDR2 SVGEGT. The CDR3 runs 14 residues. The CDR3 DNA reads as TGTGCCAGCAGACTCTCGGGGACAGTCAATGCAGCTTTCTTT. Translated, it gives CASRLSGTVNAAFF.